This TCR beta chain was profiled in a study of early T cells in non-severe SARS-CoV-2 infection. Germline V lookup: CDR1 MDHEN, CDR2 SYDVKM. V shed 3 bases and J 5 bases; nucleotides not matched to a gene: 20. The CDR3 has 19 residues. As to this clonotype: Antigen specificity is unknown.

Study findings and constraints: The study's VDJdb matching favored anti-spike CD8 responses and missed private and CD4 specificities.

Individual cDNA molecules were tagged with unique molecular identifiers. TCRdb reprocessed the 5' RACE reads with MiXCR, giving one entry per CDR3 protein. The data contain 100,000 to 140,000 distinct CDR3 sequences, 11% of them singletons. Sequenced: whole blood. The receptor comes from an adult who was a healthcare worker with PCR-confirmed SARS-CoV-2 infection or an uninfected control (not recorded which). The rearrangement links TRBV28 to TRBJ2-7, with TRBD2 matching 9 bases. CDR3 in DNA: TGTGCCAGCAGTTTTCCGGGACTGCGATCTAGCGGGATTCCCAACGAGCAGTACTTC. Protein product: CASSFPGLRSSGIPNEQYF.